This is a list of T cell receptor beta chains from one sample in a study of T cells in tuberculosis. The method was immunoSEQ multiplex PCR; TCRdb's version includes in-frame clones alone and lacks a portion of them. Of about 35,000 clones listed, 93% were seen once; the top ten hold about 7.5%. The sequenced sample consisted of PBMCs. The receptors come from a donor aged 10 to 29 with latent tuberculosis or without tuberculosis infection. Each CDR3 is given with its conserved first and last residue. A D gene is named only where the DNA matches it firmly. Not every row has a clone size; where given, it reads once, few, many or a size class.

V gene: TRBV7-8
J gene: TRBJ1-2
D gene: NA
clone size: few
CDR3 protein: CASSPTREGYGYTF
CDR3 DNA: TGTGCCAGCAGCCCGACCAGGGAGGGCTATGGCTACACCTTC

V gene: TRBV7-6
J gene: TRBJ2-1
D gene: NA
clone size: NA
CDR3 protein: CASTGVSYNEQFF
CDR3 DNA: TGTGCCAGCACGGGGGTATCCTACAATGAGCAGTTCTTC

V gene: TRBV6-1
J gene: TRBJ2-1
D gene: NA
clone size: NA
CDR3 protein: CASSGLLAPYNEQFF
CDR3 DNA: TGTGCCAGCAGTGGTTTGCTAGCTCCCTACAATGAGCAGTTCTTC

V gene: TRBV9
J gene: TRBJ2-3
D gene: TRBD2
clone size: NA
CDR3 protein: CASSASTSGTSTDTQYF
CDR3 DNA: TGTGCCAGCAGCGCCTCGACTAGCGGGACTAGCACAGATACGCAGTATTTT

V gene: TRBV5-1
J gene: TRBJ2-1
D gene: NA
clone size: NA
CDR3 protein: CASSLTGSSYNEQFF
CDR3 DNA: TGCGCCAGCAGCTTAACAGGGAGCTCCTACAATGAGCAGTTCTTC

V gene: TRBV14
J gene: TRBJ1-2
D gene: NA
clone size: NA
CDR3 protein: CASSQTLKGDGYTF
CDR3 DNA: TGTGCCAGCAGCCAGACCTTAAAAGGGGATGGCTACACCTTC

V gene: TRBV20-1
J gene: TRBJ1-2
D gene: NA
clone size: few
CDR3 protein: CSATTEYHTF
CDR3 DNA: TGCAGTGCTACTACAGAGTACCACACCTTC

V gene: TRBV9
J gene: TRBJ1-1
D gene: NA
clone size: NA
CDR3 protein: CASSVRGAVSEAFF
CDR3 DNA: TGTGCCAGCAGCGTACGCGGGGCAGTATCTGAAGCTTTCTTT

V gene: TRBV7-3
J gene: TRBJ2-7
D gene: TRBD2
clone size: NA
CDR3 protein: CASSLIGGREVSYEQYF
CDR3 DNA: TGTGCCAGCAGCTTAATAGGCGGTCGGGAGGTCTCCTACGAGCAGTACTTC

V gene: TRBV29-1
J gene: TRBJ2-5
D gene: TRBD1
clone size: NA
CDR3 protein: CSVGQGAAETQYF
CDR3 DNA: TGCAGCGTCGGACAGGGGGCCGCGGAGACCCAGTACTTC

V gene: TRBV5-1
J gene: TRBJ1-1
D gene: NA
clone size: NA
CDR3 protein: CASKRGDVNTEAFF
CDR3 DNA: TGCGCCAGTAAAAGAGGAGATGTGAACACTGAAGCTTTCTTT

V gene: TRBV14
J gene: TRBJ1-1
D gene: TRBD1
clone size: NA
CDR3 protein: CASSQFYRGLRGTEAFF
CDR3 DNA: TGTGCCAGCAGCCAGTTTTACAGGGGATTAAGGGGCACTGAAGCTTTCTTT

V gene: TRBV14
J gene: TRBJ2-1
D gene: TRBD1
clone size: NA
CDR3 protein: CASSAVRGPNEQFF
CDR3 DNA: TGTGCCAGCAGCGCCGTCAGGGGGCCCAATGAGCAGTTCTTC

V gene: TRBV4-3
J gene: TRBJ2-3
D gene: TRBD2
clone size: NA
CDR3 protein: CASALAGGLTDTQYF
CDR3 DNA: TGCGCCAGCGCCTTAGCGGGGGGATTGACAGATACGCAGTATTTT

V gene: TRBV19
J gene: TRBJ2-6
D gene: NA
clone size: NA
CDR3 protein: CASGSQGRSSGANVLTF
CDR3 DNA: TGTGCCAGTGGATCACAGGGGAGGAGCTCTGGGGCCAACGTCCTGACTTTC

V gene: TRBV14
J gene: TRBJ1-4
D gene: TRBD1
clone size: NA
CDR3 protein: CASSQATGTINEKLFF
CDR3 DNA: TGTGCCAGCAGCCAAGCGACAGGGACGATTAATGAAAAACTGTTTTTT

V gene: TRBV2
J gene: TRBJ1-2
D gene: NA
clone size: NA
CDR3 protein: CASSEDIITGYTF
CDR3 DNA: TGTGCCAGCAGTGAGGACATTATCACCGGCTACACCTTC

V gene: TRBV27
J gene: TRBJ1-6
D gene: TRBD1
clone size: NA
CDR3 protein: CASSYRGVVSYNSPLHF
CDR3 DNA: TGTGCCAGCAGTTACAGGGGGGTGGTTTCCTATAATTCACCCCTCCACTTT

V gene: TRBV11-2
J gene: TRBJ2-3
D gene: NA
clone size: once
CDR3 protein: CASSSRPFTSTDTQYF
CDR3 DNA: TGTGCCAGCAGCTCCCGTCCATTTACTAGCACAGATACGCAGTATTTT

V gene: TRBV6-6
J gene: TRBJ2-3
D gene: NA
clone size: NA
CDR3 protein: CASSAQGPTSTDTQYF
CDR3 DNA: TGTGCCAGCAGTGCTCAGGGGCCGACTAGCACAGATACGCAGTATTTT

V gene: TRBV2
J gene: TRBJ1-5
D gene: NA
clone size: NA
CDR3 protein: CASSEVGGRENNQPQHF
CDR3 DNA: TGTGCCAGCAGTGAAGTGGGGGGACGGGAAAACAATCAGCCCCAGCATTTT

V gene: TRBV30
J gene: TRBJ2-3
D gene: NA
clone size: NA
CDR3 protein: CAWSVGSGTDTQYF
CDR3 DNA: TGTGCCTGGAGTGTAGGCTCGGGAACAGATACGCAGTATTTT

V gene: TRBV9
J gene: TRBJ1-2
D gene: NA
clone size: NA
CDR3 protein: CASSARLTGGYTF
CDR3 DNA: TGTGCCAGCAGCGCCCGATTGACGGGGGGCTACACCTTC

V gene: TRBV6-5
J gene: TRBJ1-2
D gene: TRBD1
clone size: NA
CDR3 protein: CASRPQGDYGYTF
CDR3 DNA: TGTGCCAGCAGACCACAGGGGGACTATGGCTACACCTTC

V gene: TRBV4-1
J gene: TRBJ2-6
D gene: NA
clone size: NA
CDR3 protein: CASTGLITGANVLTF
CDR3 DNA: TGCGCCAGCACAGGCCTTATTACAGGGGCCAACGTCCTGACTTTC

V gene: TRBV5-8
J gene: TRBJ2-1
D gene: TRBD1
clone size: NA
CDR3 protein: CASSLVLDRGLRNEQFF
CDR3 DNA: TGTGCCAGCAGCTTGGTTTTGGACAGGGGGCTTCGCAATGAGCAGTTCTTC

V gene: TRBV19
J gene: TRBJ1-6
D gene: TRBD1
clone size: NA
CDR3 protein: CASNTGTGGYSPLHF
CDR3 DNA: TGTGCCAGTAATACCGGGACAGGGGGTTATTCACCCCTCCACTTT

V gene: TRBV15
J gene: TRBJ1-1
D gene: TRBD1
clone size: once
CDR3 protein: CATSAEQGENTEAFF
CDR3 DNA: TGTGCCACCAGCGCCGAACAGGGGGAGAACACTGAAGCTTTCTTT

V gene: TRBV11-3
J gene: TRBJ1-1
D gene: NA
clone size: NA
CDR3 protein: CASSQGQNTEAFF
CDR3 DNA: TGTGCCAGCAGCCAGGGACAGAACACTGAAGCTTTCTTT

V gene: TRBV5-1
J gene: TRBJ1-1
D gene: NA
clone size: NA
CDR3 protein: CASSSYPKSRDESTEAFF
CDR3 DNA: TGCGCCAGCAGCTCCTACCCAAAGAGTAGAGATGAAAGCACTGAAGCTTTCTTT

V gene: TRBV29-1
J gene: TRBJ2-4
D gene: NA
clone size: NA
CDR3 protein: CSVPWGVAKNIQYF
CDR3 DNA: TGCAGCGTCCCCTGGGGAGTAGCCAAAAACATTCAGTACTTC

V gene: TRBV28
J gene: TRBJ2-7
D gene: NA
clone size: NA
CDR3 protein: CASSPGQSSYEQYF
CDR3 DNA: TGTGCCAGCAGCCCAGGCCAGAGCTCCTACGAGCAGTACTTC

V gene: TRBV5-1
J gene: TRBJ1-6
D gene: TRBD1
clone size: medium-sized
CDR3 protein: CASSLGQGSSPLHF
CDR3 DNA: TGCGCCAGCAGCTTGGGACAGGGATCTTCACCCCTCCACTTT

V gene: TRBV9
J gene: TRBJ1-6
D gene: NA
clone size: NA
CDR3 protein: CASSVGSNSPLHF
CDR3 DNA: TGTGCCAGCAGCGTAGGGAGTAATTCACCCCTCCACTTT

V gene: TRBV7-6
J gene: TRBJ2-7
D gene: NA
clone size: once
CDR3 protein: CASSLAQRDEQYF
CDR3 DNA: TGTGCCAGCAGCTTAGCGCAGAGGGACGAGCAGTACTTC

V gene: TRBV10-3
J gene: TRBJ1-1
D gene: TRBD1
clone size: NA
CDR3 protein: CAIKQGAYTEAFF
CDR3 DNA: TGTGCCATCAAACAGGGGGCATACACTGAAGCTTTCTTT

V gene: TRBV15
J gene: TRBJ1-4
D gene: NA
clone size: NA
CDR3 protein: CATSRDHESNEKLFF
CDR3 DNA: TGTGCCACCAGCAGAGATCACGAGTCTAATGAAAAACTGTTTTTT

V gene: TRBV5-5
J gene: TRBJ2-1
D gene: TRBD2
clone size: once
CDR3 protein: CASSSTLAGLLNEQFF
CDR3 DNA: TGTGCCAGCAGCTCGACACTAGCGGGGCTCCTCAATGAGCAGTTCTTC

V gene: TRBV7-3
J gene: TRBJ2-3
D gene: NA
clone size: NA
CDR3 protein: CASSLGDSITDTQYF
CDR3 DNA: TGTGCCAGCAGCTTAGGGGACTCTATCACAGATACGCAGTATTTT

V gene: TRBV5-6
J gene: TRBJ1-4
D gene: NA
clone size: NA
CDR3 protein: CASSLDRSGKLFF
CDR3 DNA: TGTGCCAGCAGCTTGGATAGGAGTGGGAAACTGTTTTTT

V gene: TRBV6-5
J gene: TRBJ1-2
D gene: TRBD1
clone size: NA
CDR3 protein: CASSPQGSFLTF
CDR3 DNA: TGTGCCAGCAGCCCACAGGGGAGTTTTTTGACCTTC

V gene: TRBV2
J gene: TRBJ2-2
D gene: TRBD1
clone size: NA
CDR3 protein: CASSVDRADNTGELFF
CDR3 DNA: TGTGCCAGCAGTGTTGACAGGGCTGATAACACCGGGGAGCTGTTTTTT